This is a list of T cell receptor beta chains from one sample in a study of blood T cells in healthy people across ages. TCRdb passed the 5' RACE reads through MiXCR, listing each CDR3 protein once. The sample carries some 1.8 million distinct CDR3 sequences, roughly two fifths recorded once. Sequencing was carried out using blood. These receptor sequences come from a human donor in good health. CDR3s include the opening cysteine and the closing phenylalanine or tryptophan. The D gene is left open where the match is weak. Clone size is not always given. Where it is, it says once, few, many or a class for expanded clones.

v_gene	d_gene	j_gene	abundance	CDR3nt	CDR3aa
TRBV28	NA	TRBJ1-2	NA	TGTGCCGGCAGTTTGGCAGCCTATGGCTACACCTTC	CAGSLAAYGYTF
TRBV27	NA	TRBJ2-1	NA	TGTGCCAGCAGGTCTGCGTGGGTCAGTTACAATGAGCAGTTCTTC	CASRSAWVSYNEQFF
TRBV4-1	NA	TRBJ2-7	NA	TGCGCCAGCAGCCACCGGGCGGGTCCAGGGACTGACGAGCAGTACTTC	CASSHRAGPGTDEQYF
TRBV10-3	NA	TRBJ2-3	NA	TGTGCCATCAGTGATTCAGGAAGGGGCACAGATACGCAGTATTTT	CAISDSGRGTDTQYF
TRBV3-1	NA	TRBJ2-7	few	TGTGCCAGCAGCCCCCGGACTCTTCTCTCCTACGAGCAGTACTTC	CASSPRTLLSYEQYF
TRBV3-1	NA	TRBJ2-5	NA	TGTGCCAGCAGCCATCGGGTTGGAGGGGGGGAAGAGACCCAGTACTTC	CASSHRVGGGEETQYF
TRBV12-5	NA	TRBJ2-2	NA	TGTGCTAGTGGTTTGGGCGATAACACCGGGGAGCTGTTTTTT	CASGLGDNTGELFF
TRBV5-1	TRBD1	TRBJ1-5	few	TGCGCCAGCAGCTTGGGGCCTCAGGGGGCCGGCAATCAGCCCCAGCATTTT	CASSLGPQGAGNQPQHF
TRBV10-3	NA	TRBJ2-7	many	TGTGCCATCAGTGAATTTGAACCCTACGAGCAGTACTTC	CAISEFEPYEQYF
TRBV21-1	NA	TRBJ2-7	few	TGTGCCAGCAGCAAAGGCCAGGACACCTTACCCTACGAGCAGTACTTC	CASSKGQDTLPYEQYF
TRBV2	TRBD1	TRBJ1-2	few	TGTGCCAGCAGTGAGAGGACAGGGGGGTTAGCTAACTATGGCTACACCTTC	CASSERTGGLANYGYTF
TRBV7-3	TRBD2	TRBJ2-3	few	TGTGCCAGCAGTCCCGGGGGGGCGGGAACCTTTTACTGGGATACGCAGTATTTT	CASSPGGAGTFYWDTQYF
TRBV7-9	NA	TRBJ2-4	few	TGTGCCAGCAGCTTAACAGCAAACATTCAGTACTTC	CASSLTANIQYF
TRBV3-1	NA	TRBJ2-4	few	TGTGCCAGCAGCTCCGGACACGCTCAGTACTTC	CASSSGHAQYF
TRBV25-1	NA	TRBJ1-1	many	TGTGCCAGCATGGATACTGAAGCTTTCTTT	CASMDTEAFF
TRBV6-1	NA	TRBJ2-3	NA	TGTGCCAGCAGTGAGAGGGATAGTGCAGATACGCAGTATTTT	CASSERDSADTQYF
TRBV4-2	NA	TRBJ2-7	NA	TGTGCCAGCAGGCCCAGGGTAGGGGAGCAGTACTTC	CASRPRVGEQYF
TRBV29-1	NA	TRBJ2-6	many	TGCAGCGCTGAGTTCACAGGAGGGGCCAACGTCCTGACTTTC	CSAEFTGGANVLTF
TRBV5-6	TRBD1	TRBJ1-2	few	TGTGCCAGCAGCAGACGTAGCGTGGACAGGACATATGGCTACACCTTC	CASSRRSVDRTYGYTF
TRBV20-1	NA	TRBJ2-5	NA	TGCAGTGCTAGATTACCTTGGGCTGGCATAGGGACCCAGTACTTC	CSARLPWAGIGTQYF
TRBV3-1	NA	TRBJ1-1	NA	TGTGCCAGCAGCCAAGATTGGGCAGGGCTTGAAGCTTTCTTT	CASSQDWAGLEAFF
TRBV5-1	NA	TRBJ2-2	NA	TGCGCCAGCAGCCCCCAGGACAGTACCGGGGAGCTGTTTTTT	CASSPQDSTGELFF
TRBV20-1	NA	TRBJ2-1	NA	TGCAGTGATAGGTGGGATAATGAGCAGTTCTTC	CSDRWDNEQFF
TRBV29-1	NA	TRBJ2-2	NA	TGCAGCGTTTCCAACCGAAGACAGACATACAGCACCGGGGAGCTGTTTTTT	CSVSNRRQTYSTGELFF